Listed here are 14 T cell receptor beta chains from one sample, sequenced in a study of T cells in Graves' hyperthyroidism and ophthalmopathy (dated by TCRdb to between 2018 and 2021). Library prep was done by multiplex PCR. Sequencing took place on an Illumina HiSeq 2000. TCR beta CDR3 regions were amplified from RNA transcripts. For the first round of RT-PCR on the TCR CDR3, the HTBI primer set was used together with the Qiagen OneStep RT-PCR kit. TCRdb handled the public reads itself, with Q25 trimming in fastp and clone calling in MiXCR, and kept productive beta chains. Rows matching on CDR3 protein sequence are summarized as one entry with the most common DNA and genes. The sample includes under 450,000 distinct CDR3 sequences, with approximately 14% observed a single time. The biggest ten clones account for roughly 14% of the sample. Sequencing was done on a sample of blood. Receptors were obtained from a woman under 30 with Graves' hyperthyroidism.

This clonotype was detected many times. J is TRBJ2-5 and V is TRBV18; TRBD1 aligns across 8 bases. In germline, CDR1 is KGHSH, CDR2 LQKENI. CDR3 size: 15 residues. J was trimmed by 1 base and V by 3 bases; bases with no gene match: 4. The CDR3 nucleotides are TGTGCCAGCTCACCTCCAGGGGGCTTCCAAGAGACCCAGTACTTC. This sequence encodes CASSPPGGFQETQYF. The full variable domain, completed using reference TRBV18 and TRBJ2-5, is NAGVMQNPRHLVRRRGQEARLRCSPMKGHSHVYWYRQLPEEGLKFMVYLQKENIIDESGMPKERFSAEFPKEGPSILRIQQVVRGDSAAYFCASSPPGGFQETQYFGPGTRLLVL.

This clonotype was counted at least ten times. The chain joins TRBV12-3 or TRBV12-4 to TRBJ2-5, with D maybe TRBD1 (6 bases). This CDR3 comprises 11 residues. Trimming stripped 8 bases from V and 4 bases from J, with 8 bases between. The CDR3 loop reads CASGQPETQYF. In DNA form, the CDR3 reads TGTGCCAGCGGACAGCCAGAGACCCAGTACTTC.

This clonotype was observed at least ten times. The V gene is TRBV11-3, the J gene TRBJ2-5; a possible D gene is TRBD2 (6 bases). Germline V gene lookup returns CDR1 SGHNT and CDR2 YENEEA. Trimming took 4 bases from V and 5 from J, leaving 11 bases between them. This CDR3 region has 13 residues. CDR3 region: CASSSYAGETQYF. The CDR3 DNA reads TGTGCCAGCAGCTCATACGCGGGGGAGACCCAGTACTTC.

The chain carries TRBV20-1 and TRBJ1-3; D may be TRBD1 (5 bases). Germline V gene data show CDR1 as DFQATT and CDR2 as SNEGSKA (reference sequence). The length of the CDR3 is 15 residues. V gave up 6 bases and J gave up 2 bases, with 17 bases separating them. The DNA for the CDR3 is TGCAGTGCCCTTCCGGGCGGAGGGGCTGGAAACACCATATATTTT. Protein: CSALPGGGAGNTIYF.

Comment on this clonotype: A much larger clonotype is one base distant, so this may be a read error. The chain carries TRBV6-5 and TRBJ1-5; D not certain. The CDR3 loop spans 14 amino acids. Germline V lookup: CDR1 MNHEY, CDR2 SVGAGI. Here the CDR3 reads CAGSSPGDNQPQHF. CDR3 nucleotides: TGTGCCGGCAGTTCCCCAGGAGATAATCAGCCCCAGCATTTT.

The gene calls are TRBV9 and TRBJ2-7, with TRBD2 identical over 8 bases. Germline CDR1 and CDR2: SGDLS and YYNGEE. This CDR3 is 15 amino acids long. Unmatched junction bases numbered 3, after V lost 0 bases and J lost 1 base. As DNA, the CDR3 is TGTGCCAGCAGCGTAGGAGCGGGAGTTTCCTACGAGCAGTACTTC. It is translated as CASSVGAGVSYEQYF.

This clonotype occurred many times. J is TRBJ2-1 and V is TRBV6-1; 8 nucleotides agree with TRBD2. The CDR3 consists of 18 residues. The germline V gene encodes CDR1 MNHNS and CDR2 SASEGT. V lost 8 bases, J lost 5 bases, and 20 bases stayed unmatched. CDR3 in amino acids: CASPVGSGRDRFDNEQFF. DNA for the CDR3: TGTGCCAGCCCCGTGGGCAGCGGGAGAGATAGGTTCGACAATGAGCAGTTCTTC.

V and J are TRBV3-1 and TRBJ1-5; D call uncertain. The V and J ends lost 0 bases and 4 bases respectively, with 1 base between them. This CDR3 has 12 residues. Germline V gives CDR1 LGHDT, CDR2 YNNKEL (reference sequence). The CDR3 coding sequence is TGTGCCAGCAGCCAAGAAAATCAGCCCCAGCATTTT. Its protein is CASSQENQPQHF.

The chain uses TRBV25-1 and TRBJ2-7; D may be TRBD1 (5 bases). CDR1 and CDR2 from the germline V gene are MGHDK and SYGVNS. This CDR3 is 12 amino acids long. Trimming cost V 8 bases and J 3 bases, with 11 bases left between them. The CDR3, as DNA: TGTGCCAGCGGGGCAGGGAACTACGAGCAGTACTTC. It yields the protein CASGAGNYEQYF.

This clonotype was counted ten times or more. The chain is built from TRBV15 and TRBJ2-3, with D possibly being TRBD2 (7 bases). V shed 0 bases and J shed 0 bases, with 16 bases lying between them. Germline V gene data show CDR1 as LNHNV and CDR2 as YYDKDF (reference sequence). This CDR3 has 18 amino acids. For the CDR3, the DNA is TGTGCCACCAGCAGAGAGAGGGGGAGGGAGGTTAGCACAGATACGCAGTATTTT. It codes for CATSRERGREVSTDTQYF.

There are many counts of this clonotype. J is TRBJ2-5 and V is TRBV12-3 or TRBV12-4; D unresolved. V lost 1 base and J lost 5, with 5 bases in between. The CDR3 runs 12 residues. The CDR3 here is CASSLDRETQYF. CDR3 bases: TGTGCCAGCAGTTTAGATCGTGAGACCCAGTACTTC.

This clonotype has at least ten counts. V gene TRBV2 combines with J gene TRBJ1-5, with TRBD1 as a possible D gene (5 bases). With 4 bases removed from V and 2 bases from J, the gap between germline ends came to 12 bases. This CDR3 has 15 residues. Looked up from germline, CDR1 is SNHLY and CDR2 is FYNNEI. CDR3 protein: CASSAQEGGNQPQHF. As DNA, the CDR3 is TGTGCCAGCAGTGCCCAAGAAGGGGGCAATCAGCCCCAGCATTTT.

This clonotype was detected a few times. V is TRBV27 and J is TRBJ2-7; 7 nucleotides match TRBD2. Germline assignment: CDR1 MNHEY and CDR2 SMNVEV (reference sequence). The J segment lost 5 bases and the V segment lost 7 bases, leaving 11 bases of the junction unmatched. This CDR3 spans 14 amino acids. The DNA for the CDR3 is TGTGCCAGCACCCCATGGGGGGAGGGGAACGAGCAGTACTTC. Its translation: CASTPWGEGNEQYF.

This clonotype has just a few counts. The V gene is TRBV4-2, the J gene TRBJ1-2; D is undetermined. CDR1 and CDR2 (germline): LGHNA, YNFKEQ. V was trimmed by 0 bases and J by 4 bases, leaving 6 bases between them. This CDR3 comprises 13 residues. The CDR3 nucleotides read TGTGCCAGCAGCCAAGATCCGGGCTATGGCTACACCTTC. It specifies CASSQDPGYGYTF.